Listed below are T cell receptor beta chains from one sample, sequenced in a study of memory CD4+ T cells and cytomegalovirus serostatus. The repertoire was sequenced with immunoSEQ multiplex PCR; TCRdb's copy has only in-frame clones and lacks some. Of about 41,000 clones listed, 70% to 80% are singletons. The sample taken for sequencing was memory CD4+ T cells from blood. The receptors were sampled from an adult in good health and CMV-seronegative. The CDR3 runs from the conserved cysteine through the conserved F or W. D genes are given only for firm matches. Clone size, where shown, is once, few, many, or a class for clones that have expanded.

clone_size | j_call | v_call | d_call | cdr3_aa | cdr3_nt
few | TRBJ1-1 | TRBV7-3 | TRBD1 | CASSLMAQGAGEAFF | TGTGCCAGCAGCTTAATGGCCCAGGGGGCAGGTGAAGCTTTCTTT
. | TRBJ1-1 | TRBV5-1 | TRBD1 | CASKPSAGGTEAFF | TGCGCCAGCAAACCCTCGGCAGGGGGAACTGAAGCTTTCTTT
once | TRBJ2-3 | TRBV11-2 | . | CASSQDGFTDTQYF | TGTGCCAGCAGCCAGGACGGGTTCACAGATACGCAGTATTTT
. | TRBJ2-5 | TRBV4-2 | . | CASSHRDSQETQYF | TGTGCCAGCAGCCATCGGGACTCTCAAGAGACCCAGTACTTC
. | TRBJ1-6 | TRBV6-5 | TRBD1 | CASSYGVGTGGSPLHF | TGTGCCAGCAGTTACGGAGTTGGGACAGGGGGTTCACCCCTCCACTTT
few | TRBJ2-7 | TRBV7-2 | TRBD2 | CASSEEAGGLSYEQYF | TGTGCCAGCAGCGAGGAAGCGGGGGGCCTCTCCTACGAGCAGTACTTC
. | TRBJ2-3 | TRBV6-5 | . | CASSYSGGGSDTQYF | TGTGCCAGCAGTTACTCGGGAGGGGGGAGCGATACGCAGTATTTT
. | TRBJ2-1 | TRBV9 | TRBD2 | CASSVAPSSGREQFF | TGTGCCAGCAGCGTAGCTCCCTCTAGCGGGAGAGAGCAGTTCTTC
. | TRBJ1-6 | TRBV19 | TRBD1 | CASSILTGDNSPLHF | TGTGCCAGTAGTATTCTAACAGGGGATAATTCACCCCTCCACTTT
. | TRBJ1-2 | TRBV5-6 | . | CASSSLRTVNGYTF | TGTGCCAGCAGCTCTCTCAGGACAGTCAATGGCTACACCTTC
. | TRBJ1-6 | TRBV19 | TRBD1 | CASKGQGDSPLHF | TGTGCCAGCAAGGGACAGGGGGATTCACCCCTCCACTTT
. | TRBJ2-1 | TRBV4-3 | . | CASSPSREKVNNEQFF | TGCGCCAGCAGCCCCTCGAGGGAAAAGGTTAACAATGAGCAGTTCTTC
. | TRBJ2-1 | TRBV30 | . | CAWSGRDEQFF | TGTGCCTGGAGTGGCAGGGATGAGCAGTTCTTC
. | TRBJ1-3 | TRBV7-6 | TRBD1 | CASSSGGQLNTIYF | TGTGCCAGCAGCTCGGGGGGACAGCTAAACACCATATATTTT
. | TRBJ1-4 | TRBV6-5 | . | CASSRQVAREKLFF | TGTGCCAGCAGTCGACAGGTCGCTCGGGAAAAACTGTTTTTT
. | TRBJ2-7 | TRBV6-5 | . | CASSYQGYEQYF | TGTGCCAGCAGTTATCAGGGCTACGAGCAGTACTTC
. | TRBJ2-3 | TRBV7-3 | TRBD2 | CASSLSRSGGADTQYF | TGTGCCAGCAGCTTAAGTAGGAGCGGGGGGGCAGATACGCAGTATTTT
. | TRBJ2-7 | TRBV10-3 | TRBD1 | CAISELGLGQVSYEQYF | TGTGCCATCAGTGAGTTGGGATTGGGACAGGTCAGCTACGAGCAGTACTTC
. | TRBJ1-6 | TRBV30 | . | CAWAPNYNSPLHF | TGTGCCTGGGCTCCGAATTATAATTCACCCCTCCACTTT
. | TRBJ1-1 | TRBV6-6 | . | CASRRTGTEAFF | TGTGCCAGCAGGCGGACCGGGACTGAAGCTTTCTTT
once | TRBJ1-2 | TRBV4-2 | . | CASSPGGGGYTF | TGTGCCAGCAGCCCGGGGGGGGGTGGCTACACCTTC
. | TRBJ2-7 | TRBV21-1 | . | CASSKPGDGAYEQYF | TGTGCCAGCAGCAAACCGGGGGACGGCGCCTACGAGCAGTACTTC
few | TRBJ1-2 | TRBV10-3 | . | CAIRDYGYTF | TGTGCCATCAGGGACTATGGCTACACCTTC
. | TRBJ2-5 | TRBV18 | . | CASSPMGAGETQYF | TGTGCCAGCTCTCCTATGGGGGCCGGGGAGACCCAGTACTTC
. | TRBJ2-2 | TRBV5-5 | TRBD2 | CASSSGTSGANTGELFF | TGTGCCAGCAGCTCCGGGACTAGCGGGGCAAACACCGGGGAGCTGTTTTTT
few | TRBJ2-1 | TRBV5-6 | TRBD2 | CASSFGGGYNEQFF | TGTGCCAGCAGCTTCGGCGGGGGGTACAATGAGCAGTTCTTC
. | TRBJ1-1 | TRBV7-2 | . | CASSFQGRAEAFF | TGTGCCAGCAGCTTTCAGGGCCGCGCTGAAGCTTTCTTT
. | TRBJ2-5 | TRBV7-9 | . | CASSLQGPETQYF | TGTGCCAGCAGCCTACAGGGCCCAGAGACCCAGTACTTC
. | TRBJ2-1 | TRBV6-6 | TRBD2 | CASSYLRGVDLSEQFF | TGTGCCAGCAGTTACCTGCGGGGGGTTGATCTTAGTGAGCAGTTCTTC
. | TRBJ2-5 | TRBV6-1 | . | CASNLGGWETQYF | TGTGCCAGCAATTTGGGGGGCTGGGAGACCCAGTACTTC
. | TRBJ2-6 | TRBV5-1 | . | CASWGRGRDGANVLTF | TGCGCCAGTTGGGGGAGGGGGCGCGATGGGGCCAACGTCCTGACTTTC
. | TRBJ1-4 | TRBV7-8 | TRBD1 | CASSLGVGTDEKLFF | TGTGCCAGCAGCTTAGGGGTCGGGACAGATGAAAAACTGTTTTTT
. | TRBJ1-5 | TRBV6-5 | TRBD1 | CASSSRQGALGPQHF | TGTGCCAGCAGTTCACGACAGGGGGCATTGGGGCCCCAGCATTTT
. | TRBJ1-5 | TRBV10-3 | . | CAISRDNVNQPQHF | TGTGCCATCAGCCGGGACAACGTGAATCAGCCCCAGCATTTT
. | TRBJ2-7 | TRBV10-3 | . | CAISEGHSYEQYF | TGTGCCATCAGTGAGGGTCACTCCTACGAGCAGTACTTC
. | TRBJ1-1 | TRBV4-1 | . | CASSQEAGGREAFF | TGCGCCAGCAGCCAAGAGGCCGGAGGTCGGGAAGCTTTCTTT
few | TRBJ1-1 | TRBV18 | . | CASSPGEEAFF | TGTGCCAGCTCGCCAGGGGAAGAAGCTTTCTTT
. | TRBJ1-5 | TRBV6-1 | . | CASLAGGNQPQHF | TGTGCCAGCCTCGCCGGGGGTAATCAGCCCCAGCATTTT
. | TRBJ2-3 | TRBV7-8 | . | CASSLARFAGQGDTQYF | TGTGCCAGCAGCTTAGCGCGGTTTGCGGGGCAGGGAGATACGCAGTATTTT
. | TRBJ2-1 | TRBV6-5 | TRBD2 | CASRPGLENEQFF | TGTGCCAGCAGGCCCGGACTAGAGAATGAGCAGTTCTTC
. | TRBJ2-7 | TRBV25-1 | . | CASSERYEQYF | TGTGCCAGCAGTGAACGGTACGAGCAGTACTTC
. | TRBJ2-6 | TRBV6-1 | . | CAISDGPKRGANVLTF | TGTGCCATCAGTGATGGACCCAAAAGGGGGGCCAACGTCCTGACTTTC
. | TRBJ1-2 | TRBV18 | TRBD1 | CASSPVQGGNYGYTF | TGTGCCAGCTCACCGGTCCAGGGGGGGAACTATGGCTACACCTTC
. | TRBJ2-7 | TRBV5-6 | TRBD1 | CASSRQGNSYEQYF | TGTGCCAGCAGCAGACAGGGTAACTCCTACGAGCAGTACTTC
. | TRBJ1-6 | TRBV2 | TRBD1 | CASRGLVYGTGASPLHF | TGTGCCAGCCGAGGTTTAGTGTACGGGACAGGGGCTTCACCCCTCCACTTT
. | TRBJ2-7 | TRBV5-6 | . | CASSLGLETYEQYF | TGTGCCAGCAGCTTGGGGCTGGAAACCTACGAGCAGTACTTC
. | TRBJ2-7 | TRBV19 | . | CASSAGPYEQYF | TGTGCCAGTAGCGCCGGACCCTACGAGCAGTACTTC
. | TRBJ2-7 | TRBV4-2 | . | CASSRELDSRSHEQYF | TGTGCCAGCAGCCGAGAGCTGGACTCCCGAAGCCACGAGCAGTACTTC
. | TRBJ1-2 | TRBV4-3 | . | CASSHRQGGGYTF | TGCGCCAGCAGCCATCGGCAGGGAGGGGGCTACACCTTC
. | TRBJ2-2 | TRBV7-3 | TRBD2 | CASSLTGGGSTGELFF | TGTGCCAGCAGCTTAACGGGCGGGGGGTCCACCGGGGAGCTGTTTTTT
. | TRBJ1-1 | TRBV6-1 | . | CASSETLYRAFF | TGTGCCAGCAGTGAAACCCTTTATCGGGCTTTCTTT
. | TRBJ2-2 | TRBV25-1 | . | CASSRMGVTGELFF | TGTGCCAGCAGTCGAATGGGGGTTACCGGGGAGCTGTTTTTT
. | TRBJ1-2 | TRBV19 | TRBD1 | CASSISPGGYGYTF | TGTGCCAGTAGTATCTCGCCAGGGGGCTATGGCTACACCTTC
. | TRBJ1-5 | TRBV9 | . | CASSVGYSNQPQHF | TGTGCCAGCAGCGTCGGTTATAGCAATCAGCCCCAGCATTTT
. | TRBJ2-3 | TRBV10-3 | . | CATGESRETDTQYF | TGTGCCACCGGGGAGTCGAGAGAGACAGATACGCAGTATTTT